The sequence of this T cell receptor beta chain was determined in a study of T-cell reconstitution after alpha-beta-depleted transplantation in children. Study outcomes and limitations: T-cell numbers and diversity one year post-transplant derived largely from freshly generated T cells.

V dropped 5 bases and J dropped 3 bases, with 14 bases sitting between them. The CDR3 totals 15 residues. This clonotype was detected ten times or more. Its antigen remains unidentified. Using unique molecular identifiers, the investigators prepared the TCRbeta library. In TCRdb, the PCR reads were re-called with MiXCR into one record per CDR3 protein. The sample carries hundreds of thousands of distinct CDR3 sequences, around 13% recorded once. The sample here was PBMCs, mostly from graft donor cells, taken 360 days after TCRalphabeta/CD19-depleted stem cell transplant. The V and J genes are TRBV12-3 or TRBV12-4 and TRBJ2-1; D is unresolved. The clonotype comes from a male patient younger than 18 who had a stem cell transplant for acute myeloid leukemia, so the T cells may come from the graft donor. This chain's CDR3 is CASSLRPDLYNEQFF. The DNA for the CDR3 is TGTGCCAGCAGTCTCCGACCGGACCTCTACAATGAGCAGTTCTTC.